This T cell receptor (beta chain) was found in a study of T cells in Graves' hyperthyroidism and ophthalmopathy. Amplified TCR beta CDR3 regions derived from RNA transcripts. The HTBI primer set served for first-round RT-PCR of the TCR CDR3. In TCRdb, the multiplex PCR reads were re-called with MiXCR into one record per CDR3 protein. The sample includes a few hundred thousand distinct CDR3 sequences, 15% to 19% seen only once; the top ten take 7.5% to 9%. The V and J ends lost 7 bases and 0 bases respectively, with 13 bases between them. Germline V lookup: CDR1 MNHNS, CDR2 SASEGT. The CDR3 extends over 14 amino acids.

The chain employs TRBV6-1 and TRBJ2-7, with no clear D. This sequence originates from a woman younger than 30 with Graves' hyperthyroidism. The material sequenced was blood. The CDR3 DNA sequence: TGTGCCAGCACCTCCGCCCGGCCCTCCTACGAGCAGTACTTC. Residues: CASTSARPSYEQYF.